Described below is a single T cell receptor beta chain sequence and its context. Its antigen is still unknown. In germline, CDR1 is SGHTA, CDR2 FQGNSA. CDR3 length: 13 residues. Deletions cut 3 bases from V and 6 bases from J, with 10 bases between. This specimen belongs to a study of siplizumab effects on memory and regulatory T cells. Whole-study findings and limits: The study found naive T cells seemingly more diverse than memory cells and seemingly major alloresponse contributors. Assignment of a naive or memory phenotype failed for roughly 75-95% of the proliferating CD4+ or CD8+ clones.

The assay looked at approximately 10^5 TCR templates in each sample. Sequenced by immunoSEQ multiplex PCR; TCRdb stores in-frame clones only, minus some. This sample carries approximately 65,000 clones, roughly 83% of them seen once, and the ten largest clones take 3.5% to 4.5%. The source material was memory CD4+ T cells sorted from blood. The rearrangement links TRBV7-2 to TRBJ2-3; unclear D gene. The source of this sequence is a human donor in good health. Here the CDR3 reads CASSFQGRDTQYF. In nucleotides, the CDR3 is TGTGCCAGCAGCTTCCAAGGCAGGGATACGCAGTATTTT.